This TCR beta chain originates from a study of technical replicates of blood from a handful of donors. V lost 7 bases to trimming and J lost 1 base, with 7 bases between them. CDR3 size: 12 residues. Per the germline V gene, CDR1 is LNHDA and CDR2 is SQIVND (reference sequence). The repertoire was sequenced with immunoSEQ multiplex PCR; TCRdb's copy has only in-frame clones and lacks some. The data contain about 93,000 clones, approximately 95% of them seen just once; the ten biggest clones take up just over 0.25%. The J gene is TRBJ1-2, the V gene TRBV19; D gene unclear. This receptor was obtained from a human donor in good health. The sequenced material came from T cells isolated from PBMCs. The CDR3 DNA sequence: TGTGCCAGTAAACAGAGTAACTATGGCTACACCTTC. This gives the protein CASKQSNYGYTF.